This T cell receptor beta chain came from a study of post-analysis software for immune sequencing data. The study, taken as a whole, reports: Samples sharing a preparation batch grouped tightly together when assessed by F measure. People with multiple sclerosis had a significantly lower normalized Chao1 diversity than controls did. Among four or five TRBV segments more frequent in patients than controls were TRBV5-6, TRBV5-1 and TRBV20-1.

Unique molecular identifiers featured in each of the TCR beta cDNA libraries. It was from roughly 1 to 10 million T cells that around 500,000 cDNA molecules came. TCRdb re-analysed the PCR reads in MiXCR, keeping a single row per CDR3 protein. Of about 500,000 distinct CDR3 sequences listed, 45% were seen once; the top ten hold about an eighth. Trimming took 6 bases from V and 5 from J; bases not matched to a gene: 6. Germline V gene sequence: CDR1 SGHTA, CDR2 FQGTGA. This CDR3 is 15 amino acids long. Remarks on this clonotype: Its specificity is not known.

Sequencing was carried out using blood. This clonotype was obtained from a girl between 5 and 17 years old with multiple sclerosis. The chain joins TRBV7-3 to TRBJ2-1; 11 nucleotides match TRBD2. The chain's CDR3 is CASSQGLAGHNEQFF. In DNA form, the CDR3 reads TGTGCCAGCAGTCAAGGACTAGCGGGCCACAATGAGCAGTTCTTC.